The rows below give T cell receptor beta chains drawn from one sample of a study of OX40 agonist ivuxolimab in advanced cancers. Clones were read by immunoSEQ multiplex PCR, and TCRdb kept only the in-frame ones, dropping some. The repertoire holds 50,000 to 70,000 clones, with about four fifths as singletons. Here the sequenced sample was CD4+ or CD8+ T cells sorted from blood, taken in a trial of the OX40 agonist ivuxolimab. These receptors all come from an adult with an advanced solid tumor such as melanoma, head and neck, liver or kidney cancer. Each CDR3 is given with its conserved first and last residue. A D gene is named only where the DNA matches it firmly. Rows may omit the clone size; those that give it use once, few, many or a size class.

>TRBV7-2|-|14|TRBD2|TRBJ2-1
TGTGCCAGCAGCCCCTTAGCGGGGGGGTATGAGCAGTTCTTC
CASSPLAGGYEQFF
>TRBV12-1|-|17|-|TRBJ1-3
TGTGCCAGCAGCTTTGATATGTGCCCTAACTCTGGAAACACCATATATTTT
CASSFDMCPNSGNTIYF
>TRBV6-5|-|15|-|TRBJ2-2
TGTGCCAGCAGCCTAGATGCCCTAAACCGTGGGGAGCTGTTTTTT
CASSLDALNRGELFF
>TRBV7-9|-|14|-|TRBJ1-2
TGTGCCAGCAGCTTAGGCTTGGCCGGACAGTCCAACACCTTC
CASSLGLAGQSNTF
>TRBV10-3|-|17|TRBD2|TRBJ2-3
TGTGCCATCAGTGAGTCGTTTCGCGGGAGGGCCCCAGATACGCAGTATTTT
CAISESFRGRAPDTQYF
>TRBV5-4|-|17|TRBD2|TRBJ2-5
TGTGCCAGCAGCTTGGGACTAGCGGGGGGTTCCCAAGAGACCCAGTACTTC
CASSLGLAGGSQETQYF
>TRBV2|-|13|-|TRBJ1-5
TGTGCCAGCAGAACAGGGACCAATCAGCCCCAGCATTTT
CASRTGTNQPQHF
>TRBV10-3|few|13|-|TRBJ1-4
TGTGCCACCCAGGGTAGGCCTTCTGAAAAACTGTTTTTT
CATQGRPSEKLFF
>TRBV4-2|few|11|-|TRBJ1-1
TGTGCCAGCAGCCAGAACACTGAAGCTTTCTTT
CASSQNTEAFF
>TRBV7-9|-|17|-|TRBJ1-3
TGTGCCAGCAGCTTAGATGGGGCCGGAACCTCTGGAAACACCATATATTTT
CASSLDGAGTSGNTIYF
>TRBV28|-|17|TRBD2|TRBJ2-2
TGTGCCAGCAGTTTATGGATTCTAGCGGGGGGCCCCGGGGAGCTGTTTTTT
CASSLWILAGGPGELFF
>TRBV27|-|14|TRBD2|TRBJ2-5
TGTGCCAGCAGTTTCCCAGGACTAGGAGAGACCCAGTACTTC
CASSFPGLGETQYF
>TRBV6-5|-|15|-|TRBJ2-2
TGTGCCAGCAGTTACTCGGGACAAAACACCGGGGAGCTGTTTTTT
CASSYSGQNTGELFF
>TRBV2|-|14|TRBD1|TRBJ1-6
TGTGCCAGCAGTGTGGGGGACAGAAATTCACCCCTCCACTTT
CASSVGDRNSPLHF
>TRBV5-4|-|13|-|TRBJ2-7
TGTGCCAGCAGCTTGGGTCAGAACTACGAGCAGTACTTC
CASSLGQNYEQYF
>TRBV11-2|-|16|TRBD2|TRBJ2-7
TGTGCCAGCAGCGCGGGTAGCGGGCCCGGCTCCTACGAGCAGTACTTC
CASSAGSGPGSYEQYF
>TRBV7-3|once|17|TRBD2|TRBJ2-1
TGTGCCAGCAGCGGGACTAGCGGGGGCGGTTTTTACAATGAGCAGTTCTTC
CASSGTSGGGFYNEQFF
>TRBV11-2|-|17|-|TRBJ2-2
TGTGCCAGCAGCTTAGCCGGCAGTGGCAGGGTAGGCGGGGAGCTGTTTTTT
CASSLAGSGRVGGELFF
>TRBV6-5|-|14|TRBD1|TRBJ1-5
TGTGCCAGCAGTCAGGGGGCTCGAAATCAGCCCCAGCATTTT
CASSQGARNQPQHF
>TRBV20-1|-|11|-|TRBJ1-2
TGCAGTGCGAGGACAATCTATGGCTACACCTTC
CSARTIYGYTF
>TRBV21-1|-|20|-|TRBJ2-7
TGTGCCAGCAGCCGCGGGACTAGCGGACGTGTTGATGAACCCGCCTCCGAGCAGTACTTC
CASSRGTSGRVDEPASEQYF
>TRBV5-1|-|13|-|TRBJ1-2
TGCGCCAGCAGCACCCAAGGGGGACATGGCTACACCTTC
CASSTQGGHGYTF
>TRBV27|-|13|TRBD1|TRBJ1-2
TGTGCCACCGCGCCGACAGGGAACTATGGCTACACCTTC
CATAPTGNYGYTF
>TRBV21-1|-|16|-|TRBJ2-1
TGTGCCAGCAGCAAAGCGCTTAAGCGGGAGAAGGTCGGGGAGTTCTTC
CASSKALKREKVGEFF
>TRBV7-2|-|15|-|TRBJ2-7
TGTGCCAGCAGCTTACAACCGGGAAACACCTACGAGCAGTACTTC
CASSLQPGNTYEQYF
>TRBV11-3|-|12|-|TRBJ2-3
TGTGCCAGCAGCTTAGAGACGGATACGCAGTATTTT
CASSLETDTQYF
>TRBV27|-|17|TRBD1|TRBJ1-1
TGTGCCAGCAGAATGAGGGACAGGGGGCCGGTTGATACTGAAGCTTTCTTT
CASRMRDRGPVDTEAFF
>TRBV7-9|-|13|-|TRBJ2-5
TGTGCCAGCAGCTCCTATACCGGGGAGACCCAGTACTTC
CASSSYTGETQYF
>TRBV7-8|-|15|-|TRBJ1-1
TGTGCCAGCAGCATACTGGGACAAGCGAACACTGAAGCTTTCTTT
CASSILGQANTEAFF
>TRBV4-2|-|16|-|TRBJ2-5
TGTGCCAGCAGCCAAGTTGGTGCGCGGGCAGAAGAGACCCAGTACTTC
CASSQVGARAEETQYF
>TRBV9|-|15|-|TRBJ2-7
TGTGCCAGCAGCGGGGGGGATATCCCTACTTACGAGCAGTACTTC
CASSGGDIPTYEQYF
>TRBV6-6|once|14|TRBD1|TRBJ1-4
TGTGCCAGCAGTAATACAGGGGTAGGGGAAAAACTGTTTTTT
CASSNTGVGEKLFF
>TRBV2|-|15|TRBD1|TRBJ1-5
TGTGCCAGCAGCGAATCGACAGGGGGTGGACAGCCCCAGCATTTT
CASSESTGGGQPQHF
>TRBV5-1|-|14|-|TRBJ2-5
TGCGCCAGCAGGTCGGGGGCGGGACAAGAGACCCAGTACTTC
CASRSGAGQETQYF
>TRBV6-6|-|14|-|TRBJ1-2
TGTGCCAGCAGTCCTGAACAGAGCAGCTATGGCTACACCTTC
CASSPEQSSYGYTF
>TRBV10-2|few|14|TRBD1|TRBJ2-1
TGCGCCAGCAGTTCCGGGACAGATAACAATGAGCAGTTCTTC
CASSSGTDNNEQFF
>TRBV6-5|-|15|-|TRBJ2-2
TGTGCCAGCAGGATCTTTAGAGGGGTCCCCGGGGAGCTGTTTTTT
CASRIFRGVPGELFF
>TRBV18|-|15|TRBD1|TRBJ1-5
TGTGCCAGCTCACCGGACGGACAGGGCAATCAGCCCCAGCATTTT
CASSPDGQGNQPQHF
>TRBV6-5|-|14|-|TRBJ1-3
TGTGCCAGCAGAAACAGGGTCTCTGGAAACACCATATATTTT
CASRNRVSGNTIYF
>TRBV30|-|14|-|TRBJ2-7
TGTGCCTGGAGTGTATCTCCCCTACAGGGCGAGCAGTACTTC
CAWSVSPLQGEQYF
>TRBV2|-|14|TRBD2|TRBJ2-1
TGTGCCAGCAGGGCGGGGGGGCAGTACAATGAGCAGTTCTTC
CASRAGGQYNEQFF
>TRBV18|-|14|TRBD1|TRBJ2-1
TGTGCCAGCTCACCACTTACAGGGGGAAATGAGCAGTTCTTC
CASSPLTGGNEQFF
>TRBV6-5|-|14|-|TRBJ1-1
TGTGCCAGCAGTACCAGGGTGGAGAACACTGAAGCTTTCTTT
CASSTRVENTEAFF
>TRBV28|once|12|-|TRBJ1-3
TGTGCCAGCAGTGGCTTGAGGGGCACCATATATTTT
CASSGLRGTIYF
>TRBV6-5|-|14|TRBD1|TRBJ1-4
TGTGCCAGCAGCGCCGACAGGGTCGGGGAAAAACTGTTTTTT
CASSADRVGEKLFF
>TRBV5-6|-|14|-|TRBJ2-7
TGTGCCAGCAGTAGCAAGGGACCCTCCTACGAGCAGTACTTC
CASSSKGPSYEQYF
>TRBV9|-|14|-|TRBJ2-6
TGTGCCAGCAGCCCCTTAACTGGGGCCAACGTCCTGACTTTC
CASSPLTGANVLTF
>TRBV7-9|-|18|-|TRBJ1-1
TGTGCCAGCGAGTTTCGAACAGGGCGAATGAGGATGGACACTGAAGCTTTCTTT
CASEFRTGRMRMDTEAFF
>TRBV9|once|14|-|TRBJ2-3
TGTGCCAGCAGCGTATCGCAGGATGGAGATACGCAGTATTTT
CASSVSQDGDTQYF
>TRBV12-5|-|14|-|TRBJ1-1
TGTGCTAGTGGGAGGGGTATAGGGTACACTGAAGCTTTCTTT
CASGRGIGYTEAFF
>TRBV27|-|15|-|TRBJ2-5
TGTGCCAGCAGTTTATCGAGGCAGGCCCAAGAGACCCAGTACTTC
CASSLSRQAQETQYF
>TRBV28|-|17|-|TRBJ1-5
TGTGCCAGCGGAATTTTGGGGGGGGGCGTTAGCAATCAGCCCCAGCATTTT
CASGILGGGVSNQPQHF